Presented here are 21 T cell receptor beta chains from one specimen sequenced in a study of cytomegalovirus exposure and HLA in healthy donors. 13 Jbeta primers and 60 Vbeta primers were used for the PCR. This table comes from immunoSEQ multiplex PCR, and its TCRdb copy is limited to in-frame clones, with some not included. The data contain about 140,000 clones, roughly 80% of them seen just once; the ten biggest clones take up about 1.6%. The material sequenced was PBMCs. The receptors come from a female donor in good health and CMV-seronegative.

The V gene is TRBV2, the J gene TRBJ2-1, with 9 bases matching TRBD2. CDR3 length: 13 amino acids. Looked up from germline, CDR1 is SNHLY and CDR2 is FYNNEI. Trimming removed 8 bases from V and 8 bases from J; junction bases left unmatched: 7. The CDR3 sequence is CASGREGRYEQFF. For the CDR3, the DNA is TGTGCCAGCGGGCGGGAGGGAAGGTATGAGCAGTTCTTC.

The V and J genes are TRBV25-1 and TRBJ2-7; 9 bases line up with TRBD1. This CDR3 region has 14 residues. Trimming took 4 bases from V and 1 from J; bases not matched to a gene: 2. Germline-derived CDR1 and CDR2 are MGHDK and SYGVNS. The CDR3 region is CASSGGQGSYEQYF. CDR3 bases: TGTGCCAGCAGTGGGGGACAGGGATCCTACGAGCAGTACTTC.

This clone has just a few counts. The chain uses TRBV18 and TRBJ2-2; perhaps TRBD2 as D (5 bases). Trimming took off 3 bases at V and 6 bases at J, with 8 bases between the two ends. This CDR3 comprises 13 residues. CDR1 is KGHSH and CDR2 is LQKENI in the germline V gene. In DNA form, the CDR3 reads TGTGCCAGCTCACCCGGGAATGCCGGGGAGCTGTTTTTT. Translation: CASSPGNAGELFF.

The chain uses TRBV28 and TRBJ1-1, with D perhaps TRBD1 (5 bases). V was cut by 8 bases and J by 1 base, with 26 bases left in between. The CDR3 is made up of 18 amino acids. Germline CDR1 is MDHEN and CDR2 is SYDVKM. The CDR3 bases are TGTGCCAGCGACTACGGGGGAGTCACTGGGGTTCCGAACACTGAAGCTTTCTTT. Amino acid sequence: CASDYGGVTGVPNTEAFF. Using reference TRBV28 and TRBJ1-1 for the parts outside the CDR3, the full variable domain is DVKVTQSSRYLVKRTGEKVFLECVQDMDHENMFWYRQDPGLGLRLIYFSYDVKMKEKGDIPEGYSVSREKKERFSLILESASTNQTSMYLCASDYGGVTGVPNTEAFFGQGTRLTVV.

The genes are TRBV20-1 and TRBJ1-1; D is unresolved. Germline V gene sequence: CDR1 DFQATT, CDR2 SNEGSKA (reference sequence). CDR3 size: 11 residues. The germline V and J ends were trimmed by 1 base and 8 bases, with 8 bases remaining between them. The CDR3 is CSARGLTEAFF. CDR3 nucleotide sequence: TGCAGTGCTAGAGGGCTTACGGAAGCTTTCTTT.

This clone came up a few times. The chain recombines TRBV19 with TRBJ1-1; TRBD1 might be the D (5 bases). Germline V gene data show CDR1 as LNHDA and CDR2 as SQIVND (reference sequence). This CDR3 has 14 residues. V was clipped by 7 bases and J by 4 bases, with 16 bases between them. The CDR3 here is CASMGGGLGTEAFF. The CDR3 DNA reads TGTGCCAGTATGGGCGGGGGATTGGGCACTGAAGCTTTCTTT. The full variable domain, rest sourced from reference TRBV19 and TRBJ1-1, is DGGITQSPKYLFRKEGQNVTLSCEQNLNHDAMYWYRQDPGQGLRLIYYSQIVNDFQKGDIAEGYSVSREKKESFPLTVTSAQKNPTAFYLCASMGGGLGTEAFFGQGTRLTVV.

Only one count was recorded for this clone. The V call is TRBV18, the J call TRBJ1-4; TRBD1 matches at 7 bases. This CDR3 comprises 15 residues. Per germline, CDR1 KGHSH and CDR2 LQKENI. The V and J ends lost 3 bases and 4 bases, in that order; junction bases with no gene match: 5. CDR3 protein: CASSPRQGNNEKLFF. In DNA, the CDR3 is TGTGCCAGCTCACCCAGACAGGGAAATAATGAAAAACTGTTTTTT.

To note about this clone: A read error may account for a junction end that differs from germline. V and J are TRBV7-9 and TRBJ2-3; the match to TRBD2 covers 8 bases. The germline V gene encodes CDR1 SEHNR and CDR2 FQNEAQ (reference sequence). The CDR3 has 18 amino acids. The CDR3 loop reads CSSSPIKRGKEYTDTQYF. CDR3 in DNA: TGTTCCAGCAGCCCCATTAAGCGGGGGAAAGAGTACACAGATACGCAGTATTTT. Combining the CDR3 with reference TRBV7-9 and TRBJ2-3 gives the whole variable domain DTGVSQNPRHKITKRGQNVTFRCDPISEHNRLYWYRQTLGQGPEFLTYFQNEAQLEKSRLLSDRFSAERPKGSFSTLEIQRTEQGDSAMYLCSSSPIKRGKEYTDTQYFGPGTRLTVL.

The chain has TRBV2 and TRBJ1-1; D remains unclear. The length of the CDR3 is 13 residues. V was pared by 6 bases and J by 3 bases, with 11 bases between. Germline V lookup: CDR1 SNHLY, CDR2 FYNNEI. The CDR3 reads CASSPQVDTEAFF. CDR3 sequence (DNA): TGTGCCAGCAGCCCCCAGGTGGACACTGAAGCTTTCTTT.

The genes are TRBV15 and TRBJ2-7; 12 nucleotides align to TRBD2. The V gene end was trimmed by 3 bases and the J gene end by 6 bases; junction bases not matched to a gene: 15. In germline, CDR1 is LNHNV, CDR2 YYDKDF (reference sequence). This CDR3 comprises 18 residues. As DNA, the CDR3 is TGTGCCACCAGCAGGCTCGGGGCTAGCGGGAGGGGGAGGTCCGAGCAGTACTTC. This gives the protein CATSRLGASGRGRSEQYF.

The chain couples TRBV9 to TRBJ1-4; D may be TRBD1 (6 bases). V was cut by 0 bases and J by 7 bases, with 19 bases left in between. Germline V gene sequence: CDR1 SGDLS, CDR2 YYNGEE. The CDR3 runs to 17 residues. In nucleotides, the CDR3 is TGTGCCAGCAGCGTAGGAGGGACATCCTTTCAGACTGAAAAACTGTTTTTT. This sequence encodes CASSVGGTSFQTEKLFF.

The CDR3 sequence: CASSPAGGYEQYF. In nucleotides, the CDR3 is TGTGCCAGCAGTCCAGCGGGAGGCTACGAGCAGTACTTC. V is TRBV2 and J is TRBJ2-7, with 9 positions matching TRBD2. V was pared by 5 bases and J by 3 bases, with 2 bases of the junction left unmatched. Germline CDR1 is SNHLY and CDR2 is FYNNEI. The CDR3 is made up of 13 amino acids.

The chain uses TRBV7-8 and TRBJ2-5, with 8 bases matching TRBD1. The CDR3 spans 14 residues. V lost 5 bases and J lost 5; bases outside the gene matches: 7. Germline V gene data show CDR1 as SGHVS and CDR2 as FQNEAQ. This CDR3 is CASSPTTGEETQYF. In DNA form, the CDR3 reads TGTGCCAGCAGCCCAACGACAGGGGAGGAGACCCAGTACTTC.

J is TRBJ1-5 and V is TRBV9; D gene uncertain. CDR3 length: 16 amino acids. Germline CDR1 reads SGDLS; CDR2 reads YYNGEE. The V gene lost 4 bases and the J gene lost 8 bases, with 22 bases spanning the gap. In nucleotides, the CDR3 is TGTGCCAGCAGCCCCCGTCACGGCGGCGCTTCGGAGCCCCAGCATTTT. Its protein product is CASSPRHGGASEPQHF.

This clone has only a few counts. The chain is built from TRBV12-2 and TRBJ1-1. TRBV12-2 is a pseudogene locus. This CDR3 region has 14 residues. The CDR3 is CASRRQPSRAEAFF. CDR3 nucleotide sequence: TGTGCAAGTCGCCGTCAACCCTCCCGGGCTGAAGCTTTCTTT.

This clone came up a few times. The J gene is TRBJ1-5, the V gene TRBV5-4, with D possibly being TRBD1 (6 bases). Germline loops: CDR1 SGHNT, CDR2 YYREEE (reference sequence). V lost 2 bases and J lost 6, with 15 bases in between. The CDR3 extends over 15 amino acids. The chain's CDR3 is CASSLSAGVVQPQHF. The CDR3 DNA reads TGTGCCAGCAGCTTAAGTGCAGGGGTGGTTCAGCCCCAGCATTTT.

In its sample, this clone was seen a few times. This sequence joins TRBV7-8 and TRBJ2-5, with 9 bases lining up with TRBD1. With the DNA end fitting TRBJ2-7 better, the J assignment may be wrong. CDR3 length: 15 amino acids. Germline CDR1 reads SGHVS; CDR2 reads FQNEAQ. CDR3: CASSLGGTGTYEQYF. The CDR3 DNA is TGTGCCAGCAGCTTAGGCGGGACAGGGACCTACGAGCAGTACTTC.

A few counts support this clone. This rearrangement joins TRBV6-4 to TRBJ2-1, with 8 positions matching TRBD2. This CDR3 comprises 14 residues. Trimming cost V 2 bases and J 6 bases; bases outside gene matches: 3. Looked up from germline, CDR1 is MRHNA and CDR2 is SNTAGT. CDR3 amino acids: CASSDRAGANEQFF. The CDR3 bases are TGTGCCAGCAGTGACAGAGCGGGAGCCAATGAGCAGTTCTTC.

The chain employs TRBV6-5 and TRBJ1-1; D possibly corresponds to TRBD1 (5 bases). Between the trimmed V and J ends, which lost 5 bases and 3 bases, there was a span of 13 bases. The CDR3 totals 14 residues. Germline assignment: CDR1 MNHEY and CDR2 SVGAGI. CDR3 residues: CASSDAGLDTEAFF. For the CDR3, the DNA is TGTGCCAGCAGTGATGCAGGGTTGGACACTGAAGCTTTCTTT.

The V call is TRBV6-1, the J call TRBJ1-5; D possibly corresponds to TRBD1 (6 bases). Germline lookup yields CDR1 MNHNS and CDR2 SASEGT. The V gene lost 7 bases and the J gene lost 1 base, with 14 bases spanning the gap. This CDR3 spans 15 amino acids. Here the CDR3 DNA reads TGTGCCAGCACCCGGACAGAAGTAAGCAATCAGCCCCAGCATTTT. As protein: CASTRTEVSNQPQHF.

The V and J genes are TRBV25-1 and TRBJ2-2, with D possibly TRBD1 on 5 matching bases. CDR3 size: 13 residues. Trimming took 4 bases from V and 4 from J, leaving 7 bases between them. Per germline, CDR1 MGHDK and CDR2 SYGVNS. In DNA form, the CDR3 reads TGTGCCAGCAGTGCGACAGCCACCGGGGAGCTGTTTTTT. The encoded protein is CASSATATGELFF.